Following are 3 T cell receptor beta chains from one sample sequenced in a study of T cells in Graves' hyperthyroidism and ophthalmopathy. From RNA transcripts, TCR beta CDR3 regions were amplified. In the first-round RT-PCR of the TCR CDR3, the HTBI primer set was used. TCRdb recomputed calls from the multiplex PCR reads with MiXCR, one row per CDR3 protein. The table shows approximately 640,000 distinct CDR3 sequences, with roughly 17% occurring only once. The sequencing input was blood. These receptors were taken from a man aged 50 or older with Graves' hyperthyroidism.

This clonotype was picked up many times. The chain combines TRBV10-3 with TRBJ2-7; 11 bases map to TRBD1. V was clipped by 10 bases and J by 1 base; unmatched bases: 12. The V gene's germline CDR1 is ENHRY and CDR2 SYGVKD. The CDR3 consists of 16 residues. CDR3 residues: CATGGERDRGSYEQYF. CDR3 in DNA: TGTGCCACAGGGGGGGAACGGGACAGGGGGTCCTACGAGCAGTACTTC.

This clonotype was seen ten or more times. This rearrangement joins TRBV5-5 to TRBJ1-6, with D perhaps TRBD1 (6 bases). This CDR3 has 16 residues. Germline loops: CDR1 SGHKS, CDR2 YYEKEE (reference sequence). Trimming stripped 4 bases from V and 3 bases from J, with 14 bases between. CDR3 protein: CASSLRTENYNSPLHF. The CDR3 DNA reads as TGTGCCAGCAGCCTACGGACAGAAAACTATAATTCACCCCTCCACTTT.

This clonotype was counted a few times. The chain recombines TRBV28 with TRBJ2-7; D gene unclear. Germline CDR1 is MDHEN and CDR2 is SYDVKM. Trimming cost V 4 bases and J 3 bases, with 10 bases left between them. This CDR3 region has 13 residues. The CDR3 reads CASSSMTDYEQYF. Written as DNA, the CDR3 is TGTGCCAGCAGTTCCATGACTGACTACGAGCAGTACTTC.